A selection of T cell receptor beta chains follows, all from one sample in a study of T cell responses to AZD1222 COVID-19 vaccine. Libraries were prepared by immunoSEQ multiplex PCR; TCRdb keeps only in-frame clonotypes and omits some of them. The repertoire has 130,000 to 150,000 clones, 88% of them found once; the top ten carry 3% to 4%. The sample consisted of peripheral blood, taken on day 0 of MenACWY control vaccination. The receptors shown here come from an adult in good health. Each CDR3 is given with its conserved first and last residue. A D gene is named only where the DNA matches it firmly. Only some rows state a clone size, as once, few, many or a class for expanded clones.

clone_size d_call j_call v_call cdr3_aa cdr3_nt
. . TRBJ1-1 TRBV3-1/TRBV3-2 CASSLRASGLNTEAFF TGTGCCAGCAGCCTGCGGGCGTCGGGTCTGAACACTGAAGCTTTCTTT
. TRBD1 TRBJ1-1 TRBV7-8 CASSLVRGLSDRGRTEAFF TGTGCCAGCAGCTTAGTCAGGGGACTAAGCGACAGGGGGCGAACTGAAGCTTTCTTT
. . TRBJ2-5 TRBV5-6 CASSHQHKYQETQYF TGTGCCAGCAGCCACCAACACAAGTACCAAGAGACCCAGTACTTC
. TRBD1 TRBJ2-5 TRBV27 CASSPRGRGETQYF TGTGCCAGCAGTCCCAGGGGGCGAGGAGAGACCCAGTACTTC
. TRBD1 TRBJ2-2 TRBV2 CAVRGPAAVTGELFF TGTGCCGTCAGGGGGCCCGCGGCGGTCACCGGGGAGCTGTTTTTT
. . TRBJ1-1 TRBV7-9 CASSLRMNTEAFF TGTGCCAGCAGCTTACGGATGAACACTGAAGCTTTCTTT
. . TRBJ1-2 TRBV6-5 CASTVRVLGGYTF TGTGCCAGCACCGTCAGGGTTTTAGGGGGCTACACCTTC
. TRBD1 TRBJ2-2 TRBV11-3 CASSPYPPGQGGTGELFF TGTGCCAGCAGCCCTTATCCCCCGGGACAGGGGGGAACCGGGGAGCTGTTTTTT
. . TRBJ1-5 TRBV7-2 CASSLGWGGDQPQHF TGTGCCAGCAGCTTAGGCTGGGGCGGGGATCAGCCCCAGCATTTT
. . TRBJ2-7 TRBV2 CASRSSPNPYEQYF TGTGCCAGCAGATCTAGTCCGAACCCCTACGAGCAGTACTTC
. . TRBJ2-1 TRBV6-5 CASSRDLNSYNEQFF TGTGCCAGCAGCCGGGACTTGAACTCCTACAATGAGCAGTTCTTC
. TRBD2 TRBJ2-5 TRBV11-3 CASSLGPSGVSETQYF TGTGCCAGCAGCTTAGGTCCGAGCGGGGTCTCGGAGACCCAGTACTTC
. . TRBJ1-3 TRBV18 CASSPWPASGGNTIYF TGTGCCAGCTCACCTTGGCCTGCCTCGGGAGGAAACACCATATATTTT
. . TRBJ2-7 TRBV3-1/TRBV3-2 CASRNSYYEQYF TGTGCCAGCAGGAACAGCTACTACGAGCAGTACTTC
. . TRBJ1-5 TRBV15 CATSAGNQPQHF TGTGCCACCAGCGCCGGGAATCAGCCCCAGCATTTT
. TRBD1 TRBJ2-7 TRBV2 CASRWTGAGEQYF TGTGCCAGCAGATGGACAGGGGCGGGCGAGCAGTACTTC
once . TRBJ1-5 TRBV5-1 CASSWAGHQPQHF TGCGCCAGCAGCTGGGCAGGGCATCAGCCCCAGCATTTT
. . TRBJ2-7 TRBV5-4 CASSSSYEQYF TGTGCCAGCAGCTCCTCCTACGAGCAGTACTTC
. TRBD1 TRBJ1-1 TRBV19 CAAGQGDLVDTEAFF TGTGCCGCTGGACAGGGGGACTTGGTTGACACTGAAGCTTTCTTT
few TRBD2 TRBJ2-2 TRBV2 CASSERGGRTGELFF TGTGCCAGCAGTGAACGCGGGGGTCGGACCGGGGAGCTGTTTTTT
. . TRBJ1-5 TRBV19 CASSIPRNQPQHF TGTGCCAGTAGTATACCCAGAAATCAGCCCCAGCATTTT
. . TRBJ2-7 TRBV9 CASSVDRISYEQYF TGTGCCAGCAGCGTAGACAGAATCTCTTACGAGCAGTACTTC
. TRBD2 TRBJ2-1 TRBV9 CASSVEISGRIEQFF TGTGCCAGCAGCGTAGAGATTAGCGGGAGGATTGAGCAGTTCTTC
. . TRBJ1-1 TRBV9 CASSDLKEAFF TGTGCCAGCAGTGACCTCAAAGAAGCTTTCTTT
. . TRBJ1-5 TRBV27 CASSFEGGSNQPQHF TGTGCCAGCAGTTTCGAAGGAGGGAGTAATCAGCCCCAGCATTTT
. . TRBJ2-2 TRBV18 CASSPLDSRSTGELFF TGTGCCAGCTCACCATTAGACTCTAGGAGCACCGGGGAGCTGTTTTTT
. . TRBJ1-3 TRBV29-1 CSVEDGGGNTIYF TGCAGCGTTGAAGATGGCGGGGGAAACACCATATATTTT
. . TRBJ1-1 TRBV7-2 CASSLQGTNTEAFF TGTGCCAGCAGCTTACAGGGTACGAACACTGAAGCTTTCTTT
many . TRBJ1-1 TRBV4-1 CASSPHGVTEAFF TGCGCCAGCAGCCCACACGGGGTCACTGAAGCTTTCTTT
. TRBD1 TRBJ1-1 TRBV18 CASSPVGTGGREAFF TGTGCCAGCTCACCCGTCGGGACAGGGGGAAGGGAAGCTTTCTTT
. . TRBJ2-1 TRBV5-1 CASRGTSSYNEQFF TGCGCCAGCAGGGGGACGAGCTCCTACAATGAGCAGTTCTTC
once . TRBJ1-5 TRBV7-2 CASSVYRDQPQHF TGTGCCAGCAGCGTTTACAGGGATCAGCCCCAGCATTTT
. . TRBJ1-2 TRBV29-1 CSVDGQFSGYTF TGCAGCGTTGACGGACAGTTCTCTGGCTACACCTTC
. . TRBJ1-1 TRBV12-3/TRBV12-4 CASSLSGGTEAFF TGTGCCAGCAGTTTATCGGGCGGGACTGAAGCTTTCTTT
few . TRBJ2-6 TRBV30 CAWNRFISGANVLTF TGTGCCTGGAATCGGTTCATCTCTGGGGCCAACGTCCTGACTTTC
. . TRBJ1-1 TRBV7-2 CASSLAPRIEAFF TGTGCCAGCAGCTTAGCGCCCCGAATTGAAGCTTTCTTT
. . TRBJ1-3 TRBV19 CASSIRGALKGNTIYF TGTGCCAGTAGTATCCGGGGGGCGCTGAAAGGAAACACCATATATTTT
. . TRBJ1-5 TRBV10-3 CATTGTGPRQPQHF TGTGCCACAACAGGCACAGGGCCAAGGCAGCCCCAGCATTTT
. . TRBJ2-7 TRBV5-4 CASSFREGGSYEQYF TGTGCCAGCAGCTTCCGGGAAGGCGGGTCCTACGAGCAGTACTTC
. TRBD1 TRBJ1-1 TRBV5-6 CASSLVDRTNTEAFF TGTGCCAGCAGCTTGGTGGACAGGACGAACACTGAAGCTTTCTTT